The 32 T cell receptor beta chains reported below all come from one sample, sequenced in a study of early stage breast cancer tumors. This table comes from immunoSEQ multiplex PCR, and its TCRdb copy is limited to in-frame clones, with some not included. Found here are some 41,000 clones, around 70% of them singletons; the top ten hold 6.5% to 9%. The sequencing sample was made of blood. The receptors shown here come from a person aged 45 to 60 with breast cancer.

J is TRBJ2-1 and V is TRBV7-9; TRBD1 aligns across 7 bases. Germline CDR1 SEHNR, CDR2 FQNEAQ (reference sequence). The CDR3 spans 15 residues. The V gene end was trimmed by 2 bases and the J gene end by 7 bases; junction bases not matched to a gene: 8. The CDR3 spells CASSLWQGVGNEQFF. The CDR3 DNA is TGTGCCAGCAGCTTATGGCAGGGGGTTGGAAATGAGCAGTTCTTC.

The chain has TRBV30 and TRBJ2-1; weak D call: TRBD2 (6 bases). V shed 3 bases and J shed 6 bases, with 12 bases lying between them. The CDR3 is made up of 13 amino acids. Germline loops: CDR1 GTSNPN, CDR2 SVGIG (reference sequence). This CDR3 is CAWRGGARNEQFF. For the CDR3, the DNA is TGTGCCTGGAGGGGCGGGGCCCGCAATGAGCAGTTCTTC.

The chain links TRBV2 to TRBJ2-5; a weak D match, TRBD1 (5 bases). This CDR3 is built from 13 residues. Germline V gene data show CDR1 as SNHLY and CDR2 as FYNNEI. V lost 6 bases and J 4 bases, leaving 12 bases between the germline ends. The CDR3 DNA reads TGTGCCAGCAGGACAGCTATCGGAGAGACCCAGTACTTC. As protein: CASRTAIGETQYF.

This clone has only a few counts. V gene TRBV7-8 combines with J gene TRBJ1-3; D gene ambiguous. CDR1 SGHVS and CDR2 FQNEAQ come from the germline V gene. The CDR3 is made up of 16 amino acids. Deletions cut 2 bases from V and 0 bases from J, with 11 bases between. The CDR3 loop is CASSLWAVPSGNTIYF. As DNA, the CDR3 is TGTGCCAGCAGCTTATGGGCAGTTCCCTCTGGAAACACCATATATTTT.

The rearrangement uses TRBV25-1 and TRBJ2-3; D is unclear. In germline, CDR1 is MGHDK, CDR2 SYGVNS. The CDR3 contains 15 residues. Trimming took 1 base from V and 2 from J, leaving 10 bases between them. For the CDR3, the DNA is TGTGCCAGCAGTGAATCGGAGTCAAACACAGATACGCAGTATTTT. Translated, it gives CASSESESNTDTQYF.

V usage is TRBV5-6 and J usage is TRBJ1-2; D perhaps matches TRBD1 (5 bases). CDR1 and CDR2 (germline): SGHDT, YYEEEE. V lost 4 bases to trimming and J lost 1 base, with 8 bases between them. This CDR3 is 13 amino acids long. CDR3 bases: TGTGCCAGCAGCCTCAGGGATAACTATGGCTACACCTTC. This codes for CASSLRDNYGYTF.

This clone was detected once. The CDR3 spells CASSSSGTGGNIQYF. In DNA, the CDR3 is TGTGCCAGCAGCTCGTCGGGGACAGGGGGAAACATTCAGTACTTC. The J gene is TRBJ2-4, the V gene TRBV5-5, with 11 bases fitting TRBD1. V lost 3 bases to trimming and J lost 6 bases; unmatched junction nucleotides: 5. Looked up from germline, CDR1 is SGHKS and CDR2 is YYEKEE (reference sequence). The CDR3 sequence is 15 residues long. The whole variable domain, filled in from reference TRBV5-5 and TRBJ2-4, reads DAGVTQSPTHLIKTRGQQVTLRCSPISGHKSVSWYQQVLGQGPQFIFQYYEKEERGRGNFPDRFSARQFPNYSSELNVNALLLGDSALYLCASSSSGTGGNIQYFGAGTRLSVL.

J is TRBJ1-6 and V is TRBV27, with D uncertain. Looked up from germline, CDR1 is MNHEY and CDR2 is SMNVEV (reference sequence). This CDR3 has 12 amino acids. Trimming cost V 2 bases and J 7 bases, with 3 bases left between them. CDR3 in amino acids: CASSLQNSPLHF. The CDR3, as DNA: TGTGCCAGCAGTTTACAGAATTCACCCCTCCACTTT.

The chain has TRBV6-5 and TRBJ1-2; D unresolved. The CDR3 is made up of 12 amino acids. The V end lost 8 bases, the J end lost 4 bases, and 11 bases lay between the germline ends. Germline V gene data show CDR1 as MNHEY and CDR2 as SVGAGI. This CDR3 reads CASRDPPYGYTF. The DNA for the CDR3 is TGTGCCAGCCGGGATCCGCCCTATGGCTACACCTTC.

This chain connects TRBV7-9 to TRBJ1-2; 7 bases are a match to TRBD1. The length of the CDR3 is 15 residues. CDR1 is SEHNR, CDR2 FQNEAQ, per germline (reference sequence). J gave up 4 bases and V 4 bases, and 9 bases lay outside the gene matches. The CDR3 protein is CASSSSQGMAYGYTF. CDR3 nucleotide sequence: TGTGCCAGCAGCTCCTCACAGGGGATGGCCTATGGCTACACCTTC.

The V gene is TRBV5-4, the J gene TRBJ2-7; 9 bases are shared with TRBD1. Germline V gives CDR1 SGHNT, CDR2 YYREEE (reference sequence). The CDR3 consists of 14 residues. J was trimmed by 5 bases and V by 3 bases; bases with no gene match: 6. In DNA, the CDR3 is TGTGCCAGCAGCTCGGACAGGGGATCCCACGAGCAGTACTTC. It translates to CASSSDRGSHEQYF.

Details on this clone: At one of its ends the junction is not consistent with the germline gene, which may arise from a read error. The V and J genes are TRBV7-7 and TRBJ2-2; a weak D match, TRBD1 (6 bases). This CDR3 has 13 amino acids. Germline V lookup: CDR1 SSHAT, CDR2 FNYEAQ (reference sequence). The CDR3 nucleotides are TGTGCTAGCAGCTTAGGGGGACACCGGGGAGCTGTTTTT. It encodes CASSLGGHRGAVF.

This sequence joins TRBV6-5 and TRBJ1-2; 9 bases map to TRBD1. The CDR3 is made up of 15 amino acids. With V trimmed by 2 bases and J by 6 bases, 7 bases remained unmatched. The germline CDR1 and CDR2 sequences are MNHEY and SVGAGI. CDR3 protein: CASSYQGQGSNGYTF. The CDR3, as DNA: TGTGCCAGCAGTTACCAGGGACAGGGATCTAATGGCTACACCTTC.

This sequence joins TRBV2 and TRBJ2-7, with 10 bases identical to TRBD1. Germline assignment: CDR1 SNHLY and CDR2 FYNNEI. The trim removed 4 bases at V and 3 bases at J, leaving 3 bases unmatched. The CDR3 is 14 amino acids. DNA for the CDR3: TGTGCCAGCAGTGGGACAGGGGGTAACTACGAGCAGTACTTC. The encoded protein is CASSGTGGNYEQYF.

The V gene is TRBV13, the J gene TRBJ1-1; D uncertain. The germline V gene encodes CDR1 PRHDT and CDR2 FYEKMQ (reference sequence). This CDR3 region has 11 residues. Trimming took 5 bases from V and 1 from J, leaving 2 bases between them. The DNA of the CDR3 is TGTGCCAGCAGCCGGAACACTGAAGCTTTCTTT. It translates to CASSRNTEAFF.

This CDR3 is CASSSYSGGQETQYF. In nucleotides, the CDR3 is TGTGCCAGCAGCTCGTACAGCGGGGGACAAGAGACCCAGTACTTC. J is TRBJ2-5 and V is TRBV11-2, with TRBD2 matching over 8 bases. Germline V gives CDR1 SGHAT, CDR2 FQNNGV. With V trimmed by 4 bases and J by 2 bases, 6 bases remained unmatched. CDR3 length: 15 amino acids.

The rearrangement joins TRBV4-3 to TRBJ1-1; TRBD1 aligns across 7 bases. The ends lost 1 base at V and 10 bases at J; junction bases unmatched: 6. This CDR3 has 13 residues. Germline V gives CDR1 LGHNA, CDR2 YSLEER. The CDR3 protein is CASSQGLRGRAFF. CDR3 nucleotide sequence: TGCGCCAGCAGCCAAGGTCTGAGGGGGCGAGCTTTCTTT.

The chain is built from TRBV7-8 and TRBJ2-7, with 10 bases aligning to TRBD2. Germline CDR1 SGHVS, CDR2 FQNEAQ. V lost 3 bases and J lost 1; bases outside the gene matches: 3. CDR3 size: 15 residues. The CDR3 nucleotides read TGTGCCAGCAGCTTTCCAGCGGGAGGGTCCTACGAGCAGTACTTC. It encodes CASSFPAGGSYEQYF.

This clone turned up a few times. V usage is TRBV10-3 and J usage is TRBJ1-2, with 9 bases that match TRBD1. V was pared by 4 bases and J by 5 bases, with 2 bases of the junction left unmatched. CDR1 and CDR2 from the germline V gene are ENHRY and SYGVKD. The CDR3 consists of 13 residues. The CDR3 spells CAISAGQGYGYTF. The CDR3, as DNA: TGTGCCATCAGTGCGGGACAGGGATATGGCTACACCTTC.

This chain links TRBV29-1 with TRBJ1-4; no clear D gene. Trimming took off 4 bases at V and 7 bases at J, with 13 bases between the two ends. This CDR3 contains 13 residues. The germline gives CDR1 SQVTM, CDR2 ANQGSEA. CDR3 amino acids: CSVASKTGEKLFF. In DNA form, the CDR3 reads TGCAGCGTTGCGTCGAAAACTGGTGAAAAACTGTTTTTT.

The chain carries TRBV4-1 and TRBJ1-2; 8 bases agree with TRBD1. The V gene end was trimmed by 4 bases and the J gene end by 5 bases; junction bases not matched to a gene: 3. Germline V gives CDR1 MGHRA, CDR2 YSYEKL. The CDR3 extends over 13 amino acids. CDR3 amino acids: CASSPQGAYGYTF. CDR3 nucleotides: TGCGCCAGCAGCCCGCAGGGGGCTTATGGCTACACCTTC.

The rearrangement uses TRBV10-3 and TRBJ2-7; D uncertain. In germline, CDR1 is ENHRY, CDR2 SYGVKD. CDR3 length: 12 residues. Deletions cut 5 bases from V and 5 bases from J, with 10 bases between. CDR3 region: CAISTAGNEQYF. CDR3 DNA sequence: TGTGCCATCAGTACAGCCGGAAACGAGCAGTACTTC.

CDR3 DNA sequence: TGTGCAAGTCGCTTAGCTAGCGGGGTCTACGAGCAGTACGTC. This translates into CASRLASGVYEQYV. V gene TRBV12-2 combines with J gene TRBJ2-7; TRBD2 reflects the table's D call only, with no check against the DNA. TRBV12-2 is classified as a pseudogene. This CDR3 has 14 residues.

In nucleotides, the CDR3 is TGTGCCACCAGCAGAGGCGGGACTGCTTACGAGCAGTACTTC. Protein: CATSRGGTAYEQYF. The gene calls are TRBV15 and TRBJ2-7, with a weak D call TRBD2 (6 bases). With 1 base removed from V and 4 bases from J, the gap between germline ends came to 11 bases. This CDR3 contains 14 residues. Germline loops: CDR1 LNHNV, CDR2 YYDKDF (reference sequence).

The V and J genes are TRBV5-1 and TRBJ2-3; D possibly corresponds to TRBD1 (6 bases). The CDR3 loop spans 15 amino acids. V lost 0 bases, J lost 2 bases, and 10 bases lay in between. CDR1 SGHRS and CDR2 YFSETQ come from the germline V gene. CDR3 loop: CASSLDWGLTDTQYF. The CDR3 region has the DNA TGCGCCAGCAGCTTGGATTGGGGGCTCACAGATACGCAGTATTTT.

This chain connects TRBV18 to TRBJ2-6; 7 bases map to TRBD1. V lost 0 bases to trimming and J lost 2 bases; unmatched junction nucleotides: 7. The CDR3 extends over 18 amino acids. The germline V gene encodes CDR1 KGHSH and CDR2 LQKENI. CDR3 protein: CASSPPNRGLPGANVLTF. For the CDR3, the DNA is TGTGCCAGCTCACCACCGAATAGGGGGCTACCTGGGGCCAACGTCCTGACTTTC.

The chain recombines TRBV19 with TRBJ2-2; 11 bases are a match to TRBD1. The CDR3 loop spans 15 amino acids. V gave up 4 bases and J gave up 7 bases; unmatched junction bases: 5. The germline V gene has CDR1 LNHDA and CDR2 SQIVND (reference sequence). CDR3 sequence reads: CASSTRTGGIGELFF. The CDR3 nucleotides are TGTGCCAGTAGTACCCGGACAGGGGGCATCGGGGAGCTGTTTTTT.

This chain joins TRBV11-2 and TRBJ1-5, with TRBD1 identical over 8 bases. This CDR3 contains 15 residues. The V and J ends lost 4 bases and 4 bases, in that order; junction bases with no gene match: 6. Germline V gene sequence: CDR1 SGHAT, CDR2 FQNNGV. The CDR3 nucleotides are TGTGCCAGCAGCTCCGGACAGGGAAGGAATCAGCCCCAGCATTTT. Translating it yields CASSSGQGRNQPQHF.

This chain connects TRBV7-2 to TRBJ2-5; D is possibly TRBD2 (6 bases). Trimming removed 5 bases from V and 3 bases from J, with 13 bases in between. CDR1 SGHTA and CDR2 FQGNSA come from the germline V gene. CDR3 length equals 14 residues. The CDR3 loop is CASSTGLVKETQYF. The CDR3 DNA sequence: TGTGCCAGCAGCACGGGACTGGTGAAAGAGACCCAGTACTTC.

This chain joins TRBV18 and TRBJ2-2; tentatively, D is TRBD1 (5 bases). This CDR3 spans 15 amino acids. Looked up from germline, CDR1 is KGHSH and CDR2 is LQKENI. Trimming took 3 bases from V and 2 from J, leaving 10 bases between them. CDR3 bases: TGTGCCAGCTCACCCCCCCAGGGAAACACCGGGGAGCTGTTTTTT. This encodes CASSPPQGNTGELFF.

The CDR3 here is CASRRTGGYQETQYF. In DNA form, the CDR3 reads TGTGCCAGCAGGAGAACAGGGGGGTACCAAGAGACCCAGTACTTC. The rearrangement joins TRBV2 to TRBJ2-5; 8 bases are shared with TRBD1. CDR1 and CDR2 (germline): SNHLY, FYNNEI. Unmatched junction bases numbered 6, after V lost 6 bases and J lost 0 bases. The CDR3 length is 15 residues.

The chain is built from TRBV6-5 and TRBJ1-1; the D gene is possibly TRBD1 (6 bases). V was shortened by 10 bases and J by 0 bases, with 18 bases between the two germline ends. Germline V gene data show CDR1 as MNHEY and CDR2 as SVGAGI. The CDR3 contains 15 residues. CDR3 in DNA: TGTGCCACCCGGAGGCCTACAGGGATGAACACTGAAGCTTTCTTT. Its translation is CATRRPTGMNTEAFF.